This entry lists 14 T cell receptor beta chains sequenced from one sample in a study of CD8+ T cells in alopecia areata. In each case, RNA was isolated and then reverse transcribed into cDNA as the sequencing template. The table came from immunoSEQ multiplex PCR; TCRdb's copy has only in-frame clones and leaves some out. The table lists approximately 120,000 clones, 47% of them singletons, with roughly a tenth in the top ten. Sequencing used NKG2D-low CD8+ T cells sorted from blood. The receptor source for this set is a human donor with alopecia areata.

CDR3: CASGTSGQETQYF. The CDR3 coding sequence is TGTGCCAGCGGGACTAGCGGACAAGAGACCCAGTACTTC. The rearrangement links TRBV28 to TRBJ2-5; 11 nucleotides match TRBD2. This CDR3 comprises 13 residues. The ends lost 8 bases at V and 2 bases at J; junction bases unmatched: 1. Germline CDR1 and CDR2: MDHEN and SYDVKM.

The chain has TRBV30 and TRBJ2-1, with TRBD2 matching 8 bases. Germline loops: CDR1 GTSNPN, CDR2 SVGIG (reference sequence). Trimming removed 3 bases from V and 2 bases from J; junction bases left unmatched: 6. CDR3 length: 15 residues. CDR3 sequence reads: CAWSLGGGPYNEQFF. The CDR3 DNA sequence: TGTGCCTGGAGCCTTGGCGGGGGGCCCTACAATGAGCAGTTCTTC. The full variable domain, completed using reference TRBV30 and TRBJ2-1, is SQTIHQWPATLVQPVGSPLSLECTVEGTSNPNLYWYRQAAGRGLQLLFYSVGIGQISSEVPQNLSASRPQDRQFILSSKKLLLSDSGFYLCAWSLGGGPYNEQFFGPGTRLTVL.

V and J are TRBV27 and TRBJ1-2; D is uncertain. The germline V and J ends were trimmed by 2 bases and 4 bases, with 8 bases remaining between them. Germline V gene data show CDR1 as MNHEY and CDR2 as SMNVEV (reference sequence). This CDR3 is 13 amino acids long. This chain's CDR3 is CASSLAGGYGYTF. The CDR3, as DNA: TGTGCCAGCAGTTTAGCCGGTGGCTATGGCTACACCTTC.

The gene calls are TRBV6-5 and TRBJ2-3; D not certain. The CDR3 length is 14 residues. Germline CDR1 reads MNHEY; CDR2 reads SVGAGI. Trimming stripped 8 bases from V and 0 bases from J, with 12 bases between. The CDR3 protein is CASGTSASTDTQYF. The CDR3 DNA follows: TGTGCCAGCGGAACGTCAGCTAGCACAGATACGCAGTATTTT.

V usage is TRBV5-4 and J usage is TRBJ2-7; the D gene is possibly TRBD2 (5 bases). The V end was cut by 4 bases, the J end by 2 bases, with 13 bases between. CDR3 size: 14 residues. CDR1 is SGHNT, CDR2 YYREEE, per germline (reference sequence). The CDR3 here is CASSIGLKPYEQYF. The CDR3 DNA is TGTGCCAGCAGCATCGGACTGAAACCCTACGAGCAGTACTTC. Together with reference TRBV5-4 and TRBJ2-7, the CDR3 gives the full variable domain: ETGVTQSPTHLIKTRGQQVTLRCSSQSGHNTVSWYQQALGQGPQFIFQYYREEENGRGNFPPRFSGLQFPNYSSELNVNALELDDSALYLCASSIGLKPYEQYFGPGTRLTVT.

This chain connects TRBV29-1 to TRBJ2-3; D is possibly TRBD2 (6 bases). CDR1 and CDR2 (germline): SQVTM, ANQGSEA. V was trimmed by 3 bases and J by 2 bases, leaving 12 bases between them. The length of the CDR3 is 14 residues. The CDR3 protein is CSVEIGDSTDTQYF. Here the CDR3 DNA reads TGCAGCGTTGAGATAGGGGACTCCACAGATACGCAGTATTTT.

The genes are TRBV29-1 and TRBJ2-4; D uncertain. Germline assignment: CDR1 SQVTM and CDR2 ANQGSEA. CDR3 length: 11 amino acids. V lost 5 bases to trimming and J lost 0 bases, with 2 bases between them. The CDR3 DNA follows: TGCAGCGTTCGAGCCAAAAACATTCAGTACTTC. It specifies CSVRAKNIQYF.

The rearrangement uses TRBV11-2 and TRBJ2-7, with 7 bases aligning to TRBD1. The length of the CDR3 is 14 residues. In germline, CDR1 is SGHAT, CDR2 FQNNGV. V trimming: 3 bases; J trimming: 3 bases; junction bases outside the gene matches: 5. CDR3 amino acids: CASSFGQVGYEQYF. The CDR3 DNA is TGTGCCAGCAGCTTCGGACAGGTGGGCTACGAGCAGTACTTC.

By its share, this clone is medium-sized. The chain recombines TRBV5-4 with TRBJ2-2; D might be TRBD1 (6 bases). Germline V CDR1 and CDR2: SGHNT, YYREEE (reference sequence). The CDR3 is 15 amino acids. Trimming took 0 bases from V and 4 from J, leaving 10 bases between them. The CDR3 loop reads CASSLDRALTGELFF. CDR3 DNA sequence: TGTGCCAGCAGCTTGGACAGGGCCCTCACCGGGGAGCTGTTTTTT.

This rearrangement joins TRBV29-1 to TRBJ2-5; TRBD2 aligns across 10 bases. V gave up 1 base and J gave up 5 bases; unmatched junction bases: 13. Germline V gene lookup returns CDR1 SQVTM and CDR2 ANQGSEA. The CDR3 spans 17 residues. CDR3 protein: CSVEVWLAGVGGETQYF. CDR3 bases: TGCAGCGTTGAAGTGTGGCTAGCGGGAGTTGGTGGGGAGACCCAGTACTTC.

Only a few counts were recorded for this clone. The CDR3: CSVVGIEQYF. The CDR3 DNA reads TGCAGCGTTGTCGGAATCGAGCAGTACTTC. The V call is TRBV29-1, the J call TRBJ2-7; no clear D. V was cut by 4 bases and J by 6 bases, with 7 bases left in between. The CDR3 covers 10 residues. Per the germline V gene, CDR1 is SQVTM and CDR2 is ANQGSEA.

This clone was detected a few times. The gene calls are TRBV5-6 and TRBJ2-4; D might be TRBD1 (5 bases). Trimming pared 0 bases from V and 9 bases from J, leaving 10 bases between. The CDR3 is made up of 13 amino acids. The germline CDR1 and CDR2 sequences are SGHDT and YYEEEE. CDR3 in DNA: TGTGCCAGCAGCTTGGAACAGGACGGCATTCAGTACTTC. Protein sequence: CASSLEQDGIQYF. Combining the CDR3 with reference TRBV5-6 and TRBJ2-4 gives the whole variable domain DAGVTQSPTHLIKTRGQQVTLRCSPKSGHDTVSWYQQALGQGPQFIFQYYEEEERQRGNFPDRFSGHQFPNYSSELNVNALLLGDSALYLCASSLEQDGIQYFGAGTRLSVL.

In its sample, this clone was seen once. The CDR3 DNA reads as TGTGCCATTGTAGAGCCCCGACAAAGCACAGATACGCAGTATTTT. It encodes CAIVEPRQSTDTQYF. The chain recombines TRBV2 with TRBJ2-3; D ambiguous. The CDR3 runs 15 residues. Germline V lookup: CDR1 SNHLY, CDR2 FYNNEI. Trimming removed 10 bases from V and 0 bases from J, with 17 bases in between. Complete variable domain (other parts from reference TRBV2 and TRBJ2-3): EPEVTQTPSHQVTQMGQEVILRCVPISNHLYFYWYRQILGQKVEFLVSFYNNEISEKSEIFDDQFSVERPDGSNFTLKIRSTKLEDSAMYFCAIVEPRQSTDTQYFGPGTRLTVL.

The table lists this clone with a count of one. The chain carries TRBV28 and TRBJ2-7; 8 bases line up with TRBD1. Trimming took 6 bases from V and 0 from J; bases not matched to a gene: 10. This CDR3 comprises 16 residues. CDR1 is MDHEN, CDR2 SYDVKM, per germline. CDR3 coding DNA: TGTGCCAGCAGCACCCCGGACAGGGCCCTCTCCTACGAGCAGTACTTC. Translated: CASSTPDRALSYEQYF.